The clone carrying this T cell receptor (beta chain) was recorded a few times. This entry belongs to a study of PD-L1 blockade in urothelial cancer. The CDR3 runs 15 residues. Trimming removed 4 bases from V and 6 bases from J; junction bases left unmatched: 8. CDR1 and CDR2 (germline): SGHNT, YYREEE (reference sequence). Method: immunoSEQ multiplex PCR; TCRdb's copy keeps in-frame clones and lacks some. In the table there are roughly 84,000 clones, more than 75% of which are singletons. The receptor was derived from a man aged 65 to 79 with urothelial cancer. The chain recombines TRBV5-4 with TRBJ2-2, with 8 positions matching TRBD1. The source was PBMCs, collected around atezolizumab (anti-PD-L1) treatment. CDR3 loop: CASSRQETGAGELFF. CDR3 bases: TGTGCCAGCAGCCGACAAGAGACAGGGGCCGGGGAGCTGTTTTTT. Combining the CDR3 with reference TRBV5-4 and TRBJ2-2 gives the whole variable domain ETGVTQSPTHLIKTRGQQVTLRCSSQSGHNTVSWYQQALGQGPQFIFQYYREEENGRGNFPPRFSGLQFPNYSSELNVNALELDDSALYLCASSRQETGAGELFFGEGSRLTVL.